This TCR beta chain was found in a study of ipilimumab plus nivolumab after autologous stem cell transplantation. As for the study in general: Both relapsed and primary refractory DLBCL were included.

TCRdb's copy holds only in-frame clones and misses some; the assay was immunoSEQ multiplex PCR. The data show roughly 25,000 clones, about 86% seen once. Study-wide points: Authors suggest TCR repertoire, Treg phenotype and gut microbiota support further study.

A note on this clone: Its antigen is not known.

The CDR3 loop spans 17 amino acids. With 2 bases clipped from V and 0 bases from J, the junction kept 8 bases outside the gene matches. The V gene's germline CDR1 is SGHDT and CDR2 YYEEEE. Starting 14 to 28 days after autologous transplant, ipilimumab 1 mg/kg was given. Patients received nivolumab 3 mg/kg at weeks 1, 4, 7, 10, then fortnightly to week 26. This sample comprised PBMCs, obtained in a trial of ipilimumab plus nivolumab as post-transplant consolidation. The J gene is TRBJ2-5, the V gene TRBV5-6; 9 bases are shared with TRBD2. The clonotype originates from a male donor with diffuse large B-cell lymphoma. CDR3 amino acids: CASSFQPSGANQETQYF. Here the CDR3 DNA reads TGTGCCAGCAGCTTCCAACCTAGCGGGGCCAACCAAGAGACCCAGTACTTC.